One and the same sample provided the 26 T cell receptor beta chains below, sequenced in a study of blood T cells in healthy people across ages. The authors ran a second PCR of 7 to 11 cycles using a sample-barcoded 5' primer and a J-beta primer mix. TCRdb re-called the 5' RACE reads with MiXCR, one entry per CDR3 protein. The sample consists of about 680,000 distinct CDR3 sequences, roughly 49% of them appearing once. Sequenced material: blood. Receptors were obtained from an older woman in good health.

CDR3 residues: CASSSRLAYTDTQYF. DNA of the CDR3: TGTGCCAGCAGTTCCAGACTAGCCTACACAGATACGCAGTATTTT. This chain links TRBV27 with TRBJ2-3; TRBD2 aligns across 7 bases. Germline loops: CDR1 MNHEY, CDR2 SMNVEV (reference sequence). Germline trimming cut 4 bases from V and 2 bases from J; bases unmatched to any gene: 6. The CDR3 spans 15 residues.

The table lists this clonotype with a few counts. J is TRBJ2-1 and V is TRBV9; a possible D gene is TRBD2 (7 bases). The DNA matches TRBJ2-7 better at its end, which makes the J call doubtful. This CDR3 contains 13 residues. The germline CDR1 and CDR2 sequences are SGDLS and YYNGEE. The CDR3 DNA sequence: TGTGCCAGCAGCCGCGGGGGCTACAATGAGCAGTACTTC. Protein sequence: CASSRGGYNEQYF.

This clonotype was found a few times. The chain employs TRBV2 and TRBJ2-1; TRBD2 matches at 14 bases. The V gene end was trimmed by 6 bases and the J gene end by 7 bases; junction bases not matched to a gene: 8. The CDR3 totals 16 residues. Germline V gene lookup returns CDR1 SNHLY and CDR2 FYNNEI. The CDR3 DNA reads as TGTGCCAGCAGAGCTGGGACTAGCGGGAGTCTGAATGAGCAGTTCTTC. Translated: CASRAGTSGSLNEQFF.

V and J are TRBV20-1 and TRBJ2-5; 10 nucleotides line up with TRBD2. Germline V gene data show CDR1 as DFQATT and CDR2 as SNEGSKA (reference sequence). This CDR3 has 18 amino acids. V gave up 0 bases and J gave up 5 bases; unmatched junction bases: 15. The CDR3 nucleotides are TGCAGTGCTAGAGATCCCCGGGCCATAGCGGGAGGAATCGAGACCCAGTACTTC. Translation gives CSARDPRAIAGGIETQYF.

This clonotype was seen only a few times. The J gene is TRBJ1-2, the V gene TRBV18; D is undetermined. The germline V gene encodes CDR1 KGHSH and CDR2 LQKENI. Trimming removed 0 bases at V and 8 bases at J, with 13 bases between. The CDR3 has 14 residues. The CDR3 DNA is TGTGCCAGCTCACCACCGGGCCGCACGACGGGCTACACCTTC. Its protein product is CASSPPGRTTGYTF.

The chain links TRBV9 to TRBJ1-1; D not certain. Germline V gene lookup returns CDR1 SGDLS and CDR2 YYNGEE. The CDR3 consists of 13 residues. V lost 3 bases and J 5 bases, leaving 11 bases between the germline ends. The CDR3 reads CASSGSVGTEAFF. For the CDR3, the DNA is TGTGCCAGCAGCGGAAGCGTGGGGACTGAAGCTTTCTTT. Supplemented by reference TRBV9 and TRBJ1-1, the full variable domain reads DSGVTQTPKHLITATGQRVTLRCSPRSGDLSVYWYQQSLDQGLQFLIQYYNGEERAKGNILERFSAQQFPDLHSELNLSSLELGDSALYFCASSGSVGTEAFFGQGTRLTVV.

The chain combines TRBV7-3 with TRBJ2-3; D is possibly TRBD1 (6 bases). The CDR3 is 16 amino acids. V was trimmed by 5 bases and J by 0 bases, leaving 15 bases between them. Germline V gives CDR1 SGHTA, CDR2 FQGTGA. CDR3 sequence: CASSPLRQASTDTQYF. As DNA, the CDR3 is TGTGCCAGCAGCCCGCTGCGACAGGCTAGCACAGATACGCAGTATTTT.

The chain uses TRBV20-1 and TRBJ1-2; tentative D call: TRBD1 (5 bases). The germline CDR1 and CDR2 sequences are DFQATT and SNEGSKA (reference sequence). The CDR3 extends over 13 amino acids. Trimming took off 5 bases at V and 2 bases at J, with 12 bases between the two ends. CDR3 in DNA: TGCAGTGCTGGGGAGGGACTAAACTATGGCTACACCTTC. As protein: CSAGEGLNYGYTF.

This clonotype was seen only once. Written as DNA, the CDR3 is TGTGCCACCAGCGGGACAGCGAACACCGGGGAGCTGTTTTTT. It yields the protein CATSGTANTGELFF. The chain links TRBV15 to TRBJ2-2; 7 nucleotides line up with TRBD1. CDR3 length equals 14 residues. The germline V gene has CDR1 LNHNV and CDR2 YYDKDF (reference sequence). The V segment lost 5 bases and the J segment 0 bases; nucleotides outside the gene matches: 0.

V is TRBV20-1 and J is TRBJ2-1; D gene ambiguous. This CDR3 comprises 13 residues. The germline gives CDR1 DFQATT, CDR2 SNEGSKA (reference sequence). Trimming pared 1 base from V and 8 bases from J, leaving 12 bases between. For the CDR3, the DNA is TGCAGTGCTAGAGTACTACTTGGGGATGAGCAGTTCTTC. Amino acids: CSARVLLGDEQFF.

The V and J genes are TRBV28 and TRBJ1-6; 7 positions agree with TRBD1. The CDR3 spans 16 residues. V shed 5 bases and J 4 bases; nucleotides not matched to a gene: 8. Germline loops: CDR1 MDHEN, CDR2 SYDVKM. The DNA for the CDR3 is TGTGCCAGCAGTCCTGGACAGGCTTCGTATAATTCACCCCTCCACTTT. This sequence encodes CASSPGQASYNSPLHF. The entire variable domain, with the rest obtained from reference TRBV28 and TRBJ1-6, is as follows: DVKVTQSSRYLVKRTGEKVFLECVQDMDHENMFWYRQDPGLGLRLIYFSYDVKMKEKGDIPEGYSVSREKKERFSLILESASTNQTSMYLCASSPGQASYNSPLHFGNGTRLTVT.

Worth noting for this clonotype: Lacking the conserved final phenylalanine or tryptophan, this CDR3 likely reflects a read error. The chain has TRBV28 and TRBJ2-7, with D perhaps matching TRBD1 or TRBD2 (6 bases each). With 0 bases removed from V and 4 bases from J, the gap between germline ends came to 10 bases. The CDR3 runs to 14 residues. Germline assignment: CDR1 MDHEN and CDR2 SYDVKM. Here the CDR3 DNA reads TGTGCCAGCAGTTTATGGGGGGGCGGGTACGAGCAGTACTTA. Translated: CASSLWGGGYEQYL.

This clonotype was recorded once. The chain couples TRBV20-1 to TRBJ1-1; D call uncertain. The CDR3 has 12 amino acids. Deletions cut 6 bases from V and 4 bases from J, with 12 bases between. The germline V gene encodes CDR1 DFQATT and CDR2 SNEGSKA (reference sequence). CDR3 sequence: CSARSWGTEAFF. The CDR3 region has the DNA TGCAGTGCCCGAAGTTGGGGCACTGAAGCTTTCTTT.

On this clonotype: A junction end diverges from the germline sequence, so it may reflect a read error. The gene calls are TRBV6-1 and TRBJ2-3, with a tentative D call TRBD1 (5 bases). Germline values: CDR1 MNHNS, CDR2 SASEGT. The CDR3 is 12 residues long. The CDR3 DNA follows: TGTGCCAGCAGTGAACAGACAGATGCGCAGTATTTT. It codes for CASSEQTDAQYF.

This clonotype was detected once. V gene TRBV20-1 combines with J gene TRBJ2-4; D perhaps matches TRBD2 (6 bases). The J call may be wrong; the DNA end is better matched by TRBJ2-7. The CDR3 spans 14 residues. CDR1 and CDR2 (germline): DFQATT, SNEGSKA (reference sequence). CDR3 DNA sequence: TGCAGTGCTAGAGACCGGGGGACGCCCTACGAGCAGTACTTC. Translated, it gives CSARDRGTPYEQYF.

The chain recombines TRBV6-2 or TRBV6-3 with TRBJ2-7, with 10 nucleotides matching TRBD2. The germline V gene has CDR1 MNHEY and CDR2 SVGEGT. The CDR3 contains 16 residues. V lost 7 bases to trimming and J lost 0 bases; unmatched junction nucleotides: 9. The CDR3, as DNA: TGTGCCAGCAAGCGGGGGGGGCACCGGAGCTCCTACGAGCAGTACTTC. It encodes CASKRGGHRSSYEQYF.

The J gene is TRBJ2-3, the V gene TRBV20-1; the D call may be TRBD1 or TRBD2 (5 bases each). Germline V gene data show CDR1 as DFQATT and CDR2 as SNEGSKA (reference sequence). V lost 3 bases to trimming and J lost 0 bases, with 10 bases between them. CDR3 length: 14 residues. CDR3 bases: TGCAGTGCTAGGAGGGGATCGAGCACAGATACGCAGTATTTT. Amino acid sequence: CSARRGSSTDTQYF.

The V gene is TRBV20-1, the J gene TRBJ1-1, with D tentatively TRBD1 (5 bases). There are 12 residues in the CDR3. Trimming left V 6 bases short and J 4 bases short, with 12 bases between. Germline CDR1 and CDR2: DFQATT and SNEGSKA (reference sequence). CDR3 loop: CSAPEGSTEAFF. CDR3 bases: TGCAGTGCCCCAGAGGGGAGCACTGAAGCTTTCTTT.

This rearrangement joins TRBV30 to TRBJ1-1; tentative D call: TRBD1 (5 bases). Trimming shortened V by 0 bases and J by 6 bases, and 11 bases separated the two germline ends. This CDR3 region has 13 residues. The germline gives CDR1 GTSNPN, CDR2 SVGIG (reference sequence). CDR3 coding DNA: TGTGCCTGGAGTGTACAGGAACGGGCTGAAGCTTTCTTT. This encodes CAWSVQERAEAFF.

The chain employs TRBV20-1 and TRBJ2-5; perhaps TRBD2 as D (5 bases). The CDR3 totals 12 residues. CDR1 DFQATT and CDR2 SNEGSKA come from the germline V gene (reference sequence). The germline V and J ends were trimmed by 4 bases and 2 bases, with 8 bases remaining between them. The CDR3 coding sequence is TGCAGTGCTACTAGCATGCAAGAGACCCAGTACTTC. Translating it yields CSATSMQETQYF.

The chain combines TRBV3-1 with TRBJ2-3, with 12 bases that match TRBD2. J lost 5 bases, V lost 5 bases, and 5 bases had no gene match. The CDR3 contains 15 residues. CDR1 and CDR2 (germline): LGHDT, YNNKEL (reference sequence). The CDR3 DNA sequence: TGTGCCAGCAGCTGGACTAGCGGGACAGGAGATACGCAGTATTTT. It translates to CASSWTSGTGDTQYF.

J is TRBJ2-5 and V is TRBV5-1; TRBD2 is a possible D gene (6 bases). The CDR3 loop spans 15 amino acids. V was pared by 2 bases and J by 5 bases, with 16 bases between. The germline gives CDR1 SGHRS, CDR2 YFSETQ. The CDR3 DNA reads TGCGCCAGCAGCTTCGGGACTTCCCCATGGGAGACCCAGTACTTC. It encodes CASSFGTSPWETQYF.

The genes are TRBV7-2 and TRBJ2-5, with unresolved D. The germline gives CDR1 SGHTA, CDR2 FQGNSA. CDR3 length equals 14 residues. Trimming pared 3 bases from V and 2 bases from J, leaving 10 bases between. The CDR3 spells CASSLHWGQETQYF. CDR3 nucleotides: TGTGCCAGCAGCTTGCATTGGGGACAAGAGACCCAGTACTTC.

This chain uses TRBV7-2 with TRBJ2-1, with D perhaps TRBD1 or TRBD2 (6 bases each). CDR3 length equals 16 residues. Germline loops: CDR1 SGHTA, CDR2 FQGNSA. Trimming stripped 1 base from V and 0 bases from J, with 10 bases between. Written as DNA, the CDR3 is TGTGCCAGCAGCTTAGTCGGGGGCAGCTCCTACAATGAGCAGTTCTTC. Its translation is CASSLVGGSSYNEQFF.

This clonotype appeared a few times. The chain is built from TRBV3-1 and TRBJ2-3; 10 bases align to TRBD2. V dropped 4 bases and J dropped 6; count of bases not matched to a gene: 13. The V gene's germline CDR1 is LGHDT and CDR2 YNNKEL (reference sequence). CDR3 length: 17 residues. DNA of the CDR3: TGTGCCAGCAGCCTTCACGGCAGCGGGAGGGCCATGGATACGCAGTATTTT. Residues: CASSLHGSGRAMDTQYF.

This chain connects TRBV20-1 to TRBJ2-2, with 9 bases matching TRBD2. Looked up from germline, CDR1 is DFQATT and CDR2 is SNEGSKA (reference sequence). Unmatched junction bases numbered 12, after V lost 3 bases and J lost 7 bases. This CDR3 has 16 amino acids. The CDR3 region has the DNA TGCAGTGCTAGCCCTCACAGCGGGAGGCCCCACGGGGAGCTGTTTTTT. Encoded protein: CSASPHSGRPHGELFF.